What follows describes a single T cell receptor (beta chain). No antigen is known for it. The input lacks base qualities; no much larger clone sits a single base away. The time point label of this sample denotes: inflamed ileum from the surgical specimen. Adults with ileal or ileocolonic Crohn's disease for whom ileocolonic resection was indicated were considered eligible. Whole ileal mucosal biopsies were kept frozen at -80 degrees C prior to DNA extraction. A TRizol-based method was used to extract genomic DNA from the frozen whole biopsies, and the DNA was quantified with a NanoDrop 2000 spectrophotometer. CDR1 SGHNT and CDR2 YYREEE were looked up in the germline V gene (reference sequence). From its cysteine to its phenylalanine, the CDR3 spans 12 amino acids. Of all the DNA, just the CDR3 is kept, 36 bases in frame from base 1. Trimming takes 0 bases from V and 1 base from J, and the germline ends sit 1 base apart.

The data were obtained in a study of T cell repertoires in ileal Crohn's disease (dated by TCRdb to the late 2010s). Some background on the complete study: The median duration of disease was 7.9 years, and at the time of surgery approximately 34% of patients were active smokers. A total of roughly 170 mucosal samples from some 60 patients were sequenced, collected from several sites on the surgical specimen and at postoperative endoscopy. Endoscopic postoperative recurrence was defined as a Rutgeerts score above i0. Surgery was performed for a complication in all patients, with stricturing disease in roughly 60% and penetrating disease in roughly 40%. The M0 samples consisted of biopsies taken from the inflamed part of the ileum within the surgical resection specimen. About 500 nanograms of biopsy DNA per sample were submitted for commercial TCRB immunosequencing. A prospective multicentre cohort supplied the roughly 59 Crohn's disease patients whose TCR repertoires were analysed. The study was conducted in parallel with a multicentre cohort that was designed to identify predictors of early endoscopic recurrence following ileocolonic resection. Roughly half of the patients were given postoperative therapy, with 15 to 20 on anti-TNF agents and about a dozen on thiopurines.

Findings and caveats that apply to the study as a whole: Only a subgroup of patients, of unstated size, had their mucosal CD4 and CD8 T cells sorted and sequenced. Endoscopic recurrence was linked to a higher percentage of high-frequency clones at surgery, and recurrence occurred in every patient whose clonality exceeded 26.8% (18/57). More high-frequency clones were carried by sorted CD8 T cells than by CD4 T cells, suggesting that mucosal expansions were mainly CD8. A significantly higher proportion of clonal expansions was observed in active smokers at surgery than in non-smokers (25.9% vs 17.9%, p=0.02).

Libraries were constructed by the immunoSEQ multiplex PCR assay. Adaptive Biotechnology amplified the CDR3 regions from genomic DNA with a two-step multiplex PCR designed to control amplification bias. In the first PCR, primers covered every V and J gene segment, and in the second PCR, barcodes and Illumina adapters were added. An Illumina instrument was used to sequence the CDR3 libraries. The paper's data handling went like this. Vendor-provided pipelines were combined with custom analysis of raw data in R/Bioconductor under R version 3.3.0. Clonality, which ranges from 0 to 1, was calculated as the inverse of the normalised Shannon entropy across all productive clones. High-frequency clones were defined as the share of the repertoire occupied by the top 100 clones, with only clones passing a 95% confidence test being retained. The Simpson index measured repertoire diversity, and the Morisita-Horn index measured overlap between samples. In its TCRdb copy, this immuneACCESS table keeps in-frame sequences only and misses some clones. Where compared with another copy, unresolved V genes explain less than half of these, and the others have no known cause. Clone size and V and J calls were adopted from that table, with D and trimming inferred from the DNA. Recorded for this sample are 3,500 to 5,000 clones; roughly 76% of them occurred a single time. The ten biggest clones cover 7.1% of the sample.

Sequenced sample: ileal tissue. This chain joins TRBV5-4 to TRBJ2-5; the D gene cannot be named for sure. This TCR derives from an adult with Crohn's disease. The nucleotides are TGTGCCAGCAGCTTGGGCCAAGAGACCCAGTACTTC. Translation gives CASSLGQETQYF.